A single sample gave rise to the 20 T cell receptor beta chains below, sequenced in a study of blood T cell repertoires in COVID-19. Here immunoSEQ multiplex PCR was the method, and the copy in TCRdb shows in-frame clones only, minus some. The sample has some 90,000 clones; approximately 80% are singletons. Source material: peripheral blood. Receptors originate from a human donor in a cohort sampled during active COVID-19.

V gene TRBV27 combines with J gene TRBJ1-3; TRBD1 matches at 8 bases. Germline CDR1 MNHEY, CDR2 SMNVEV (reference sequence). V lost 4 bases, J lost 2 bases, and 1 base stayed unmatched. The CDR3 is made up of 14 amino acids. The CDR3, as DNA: TGTGCCAGCAGTTCGACAGGGGCTGGAAACACCATATATTTT. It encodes CASSSTGAGNTIYF.

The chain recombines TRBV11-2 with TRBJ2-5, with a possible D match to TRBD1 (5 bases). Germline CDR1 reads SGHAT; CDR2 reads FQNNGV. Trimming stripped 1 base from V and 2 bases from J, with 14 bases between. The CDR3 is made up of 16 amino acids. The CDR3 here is CASSLVSPRVQETQYF. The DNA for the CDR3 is TGTGCCAGCAGCTTAGTATCCCCCAGGGTTCAAGAGACCCAGTACTTC.

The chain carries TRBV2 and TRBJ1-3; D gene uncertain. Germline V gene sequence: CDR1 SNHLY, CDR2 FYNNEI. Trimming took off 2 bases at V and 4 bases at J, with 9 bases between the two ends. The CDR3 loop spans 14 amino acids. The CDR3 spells CASSESGQGNTIYF. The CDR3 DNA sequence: TGTGCCAGCAGTGAATCGGGTCAAGGAAACACCATATATTTT.

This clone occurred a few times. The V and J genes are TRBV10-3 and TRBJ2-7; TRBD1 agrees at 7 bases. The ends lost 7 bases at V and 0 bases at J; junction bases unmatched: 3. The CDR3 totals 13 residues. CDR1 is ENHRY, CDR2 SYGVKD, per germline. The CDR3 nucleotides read TGTGCCATCACCCGGGACAGCTCCTACGAGCAGTACTTC. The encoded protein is CAITRDSSYEQYF.

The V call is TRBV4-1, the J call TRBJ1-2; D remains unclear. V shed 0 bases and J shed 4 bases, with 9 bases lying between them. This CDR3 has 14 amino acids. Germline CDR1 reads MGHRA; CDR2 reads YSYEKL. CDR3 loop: CASSQDEGSYGYTF. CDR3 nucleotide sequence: TGCGCCAGCAGCCAAGATGAGGGCAGCTATGGCTACACCTTC.

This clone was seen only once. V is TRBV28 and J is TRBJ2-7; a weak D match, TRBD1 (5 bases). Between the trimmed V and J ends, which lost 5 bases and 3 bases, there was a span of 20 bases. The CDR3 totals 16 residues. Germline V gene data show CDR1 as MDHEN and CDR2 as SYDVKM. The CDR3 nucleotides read TGTGCCAGCAGTCCCGTGACAGAGCTCCCCTACTACGAGCAGTACTTC. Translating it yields CASSPVTELPYYEQYF.

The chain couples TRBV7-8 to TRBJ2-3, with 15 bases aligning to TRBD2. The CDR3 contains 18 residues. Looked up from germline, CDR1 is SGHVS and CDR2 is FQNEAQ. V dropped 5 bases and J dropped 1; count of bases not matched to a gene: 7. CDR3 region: CASSPGTSGRPGTDTQYF. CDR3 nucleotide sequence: TGTGCCAGCAGCCCCGGGACTAGCGGGAGGCCCGGCACAGATACGCAGTATTTT.

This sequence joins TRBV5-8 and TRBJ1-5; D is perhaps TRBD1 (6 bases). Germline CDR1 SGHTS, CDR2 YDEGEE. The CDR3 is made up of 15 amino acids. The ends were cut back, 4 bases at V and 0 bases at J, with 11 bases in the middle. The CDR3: CASSQGQYSNQPQHF. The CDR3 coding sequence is TGTGCCAGCAGCCAAGGACAGTATAGCAATCAGCCCCAGCATTTT.

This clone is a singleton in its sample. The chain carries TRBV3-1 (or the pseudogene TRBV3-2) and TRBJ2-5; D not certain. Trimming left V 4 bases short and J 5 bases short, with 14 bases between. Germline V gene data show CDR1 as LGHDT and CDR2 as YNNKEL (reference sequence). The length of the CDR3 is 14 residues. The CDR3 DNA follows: TGTGCCAGCAGCCCGCTGCAATTTGGCGAGACCCAGTACTTC. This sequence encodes CASSPLQFGETQYF.

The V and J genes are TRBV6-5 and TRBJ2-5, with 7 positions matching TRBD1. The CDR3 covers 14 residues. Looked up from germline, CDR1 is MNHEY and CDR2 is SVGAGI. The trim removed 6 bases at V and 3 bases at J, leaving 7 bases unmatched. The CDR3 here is CASRFRDRKETQYF. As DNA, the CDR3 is TGTGCCAGCAGATTTCGGGACAGAAAAGAGACCCAGTACTTC.

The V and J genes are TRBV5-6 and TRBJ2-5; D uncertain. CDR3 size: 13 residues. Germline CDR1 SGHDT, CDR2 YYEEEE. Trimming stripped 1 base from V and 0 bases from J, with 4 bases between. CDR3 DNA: TGTGCCAGCAGCTTGCGGTACCAAGAGACCCAGTACTTC. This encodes CASSLRYQETQYF.

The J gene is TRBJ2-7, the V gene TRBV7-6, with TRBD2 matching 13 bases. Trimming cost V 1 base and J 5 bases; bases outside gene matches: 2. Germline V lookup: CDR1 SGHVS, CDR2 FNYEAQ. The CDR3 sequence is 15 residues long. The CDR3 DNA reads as TGTGCCAGCAGCTTAGGGACTAGCGGGAGCAACGAGCAGTACTTC. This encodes CASSLGTSGSNEQYF.

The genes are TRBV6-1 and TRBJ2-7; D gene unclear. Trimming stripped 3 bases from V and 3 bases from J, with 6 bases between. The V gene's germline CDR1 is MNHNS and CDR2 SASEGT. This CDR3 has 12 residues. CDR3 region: CASSDSRYEQYF. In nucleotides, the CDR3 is TGTGCCAGCAGTGATTCTCGCTACGAGCAGTACTTC.

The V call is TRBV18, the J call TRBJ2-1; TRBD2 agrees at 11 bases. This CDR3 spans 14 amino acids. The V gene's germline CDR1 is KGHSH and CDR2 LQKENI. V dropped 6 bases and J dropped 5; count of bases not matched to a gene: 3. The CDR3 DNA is TGTGCCAGCTCGGGGACTAGCGGAGACAATGAGCAGTTCTTC. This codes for CASSGTSGDNEQFF.

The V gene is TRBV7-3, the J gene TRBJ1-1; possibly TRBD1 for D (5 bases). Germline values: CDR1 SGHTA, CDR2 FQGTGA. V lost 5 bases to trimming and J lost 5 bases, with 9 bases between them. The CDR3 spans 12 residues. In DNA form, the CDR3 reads TGTGCCAGCAGCCAGGGAGGGACTGAAGCTTTCTTT. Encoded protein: CASSQGGTEAFF. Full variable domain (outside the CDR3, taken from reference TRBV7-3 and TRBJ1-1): GAGVSQTPSNKVTEKGKYVELRCDPISGHTALYWYRQSLGQGPEFLIYFQGTGAADDSGLPNDRFFAVRPEGSVSTLKIQRTERGDSAVYLCASSQGGTEAFFGQGTRLTVV.

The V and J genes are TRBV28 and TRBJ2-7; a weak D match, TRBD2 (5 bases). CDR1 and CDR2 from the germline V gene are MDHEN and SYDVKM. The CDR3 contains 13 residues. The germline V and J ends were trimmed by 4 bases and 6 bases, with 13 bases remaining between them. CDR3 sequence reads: CASSSAGILEQYF. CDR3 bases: TGTGCCAGCAGTTCTGCGGGCATTCTCGAGCAGTACTTC. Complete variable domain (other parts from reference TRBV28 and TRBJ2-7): DVKVTQSSRYLVKRTGEKVFLECVQDMDHENMFWYRQDPGLGLRLIYFSYDVKMKEKGDIPEGYSVSREKKERFSLILESASTNQTSMYLCASSSAGILEQYFGPGTRLTVT.

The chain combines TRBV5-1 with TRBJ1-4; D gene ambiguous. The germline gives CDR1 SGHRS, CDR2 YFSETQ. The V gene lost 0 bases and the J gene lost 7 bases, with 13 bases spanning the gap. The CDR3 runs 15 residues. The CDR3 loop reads CASSLAARSSEKLFF. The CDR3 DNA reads TGCGCCAGCAGCTTGGCTGCGAGGTCGAGTGAAAAACTGTTTTTT.

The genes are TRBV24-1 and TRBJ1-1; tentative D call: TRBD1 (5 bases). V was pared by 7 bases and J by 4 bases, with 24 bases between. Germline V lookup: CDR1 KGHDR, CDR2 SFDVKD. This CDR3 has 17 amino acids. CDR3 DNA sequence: TGTGCCACCAGCTCTGCGCCGGGGAGGGGCGATAGCACTGAAGCTTTCTTT. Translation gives CATSSAPGRGDSTEAFF.

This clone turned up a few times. For the CDR3, the DNA is TGTGCCAGCAGCCAACAAGACAGTGGCACTGAAGCTTTCTTT. Amino acids: CASSQQDSGTEAFF. The chain combines TRBV4-2 with TRBJ1-1, with D tentatively TRBD1 (5 bases). CDR3 length: 14 residues. Trimming cost V 2 bases and J 4 bases, with 11 bases left between them. Per the germline V gene, CDR1 is LGHNA and CDR2 is YNFKEQ.

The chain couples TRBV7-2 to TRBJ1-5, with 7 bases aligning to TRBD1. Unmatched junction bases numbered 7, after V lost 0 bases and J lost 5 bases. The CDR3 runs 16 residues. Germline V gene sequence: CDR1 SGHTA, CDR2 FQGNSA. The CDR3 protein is CASSLASRGADQPQHF. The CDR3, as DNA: TGTGCCAGCAGCTTAGCCAGCAGGGGGGCGGATCAGCCCCAGCATTTT.